A selection of T cell receptor beta chains follows, all from one sample in a study of shared clonotypes between healthy human individuals. Sequenced by immunoSEQ multiplex PCR; TCRdb stores in-frame clones only, minus some. This sample carries some 2 million clones, about 95% of them seen once, and the ten largest clones take around 1.1%. Specimen: naive CD8+ T cells sorted from blood. These receptor sequences come from a man between 18 and 29 years old in good health. The CDR3 runs from the conserved cysteine through the conserved F or W. The D gene is left open where the match is weak.

V	J	D	CDR3	DNA
TRBV27	TRBJ2-5	NA	CASRAHQGSVETQYF	TGTGCCAGCAGAGCTCATCAGGGGTCGGTCGAGACCCAGTACTTC
TRBV4-1	TRBJ2-7	NA	CASSQEAVPSYEQYF	TGCGCCAGCAGCCAAGAGGCGGTGCCCTCCTACGAGCAGTACTTC
TRBV6-5	TRBJ2-1	TRBD1	CASGQGMAYNEQFF	TGTGCCAGCGGACAGGGTATGGCCTACAATGAGCAGTTCTTC
TRBV11-3	TRBJ2-7	TRBD2	CASSPGAGGGYEQYF	TGTGCCAGCAGCCCAGGGGCGGGAGGAGGGTACGAGCAGTACTTC
TRBV4-1	TRBJ1-5	NA	CASSQEDGGGSNQPQHF	TGCGCCAGCAGCCAAGAAGACGGTGGAGGGAGCAATCAGCCCCAGCATTTT
TRBV27	TRBJ1-2	NA	CASSLRGGENTF	TGTGCCAGCAGTTTACGAGGGGGGGAGAACACCTTC
TRBV15	TRBJ1-2	NA	CATSRVRAGFYGYTF	TGTGCCACCAGCAGAGTTAGGGCGGGATTCTATGGCTACACCTTC
TRBV27	TRBJ2-2	TRBD2	CASGPGLVTGELFF	TGTGCCAGCGGTCCGGGACTAGTGACCGGGGAGCTGTTTTTT
TRBV2	TRBJ2-7	NA	CASSVGPPSSYEQYF	TGTGCCAGCAGCGTTGGACCCCCGAGCTCCTACGAGCAGTACTTC
TRBV11-2	TRBJ2-7	TRBD1	CASSLSVGTGAPEQYF	TGTGCCAGCAGCTTATCTGTCGGGACAGGGGCCCCCGAGCAGTACTTC
TRBV10-1	TRBJ2-7	NA	CASNQPPGQLHEQYF	TGCGCCAGCAATCAACCACCGGGACAATTACACGAGCAGTACTTC
TRBV7-9	TRBJ2-5	NA	CASSLEIAGSQETQYF	TGTGCCAGCAGCTTGGAAATTGCTGGTTCCCAAGAGACCCAGTACTTC
TRBV29-1	TRBJ1-2	NA	CSVDEMDGENYGYTF	TGCAGCGTCGACGAAATGGATGGAGAAAACTATGGCTACACCTTC
TRBV11-2	TRBJ1-1	NA	CASSRRQGNTEAFF	TGTGCCAGCAGCCGTCGCCAGGGGAACACTGAAGCTTTCTTT
TRBV7-2	TRBJ2-7	NA	CASSFRDGYEQYF	TGTGCCAGCAGCTTCCGGGACGGGTACGAGCAGTACTTC